Shown below are 11 T cell receptor beta chains from a single sample sequenced in a study of blood T cells in healthy people across ages. A second PCR of 7 to 11 cycles used a sample-barcoded 5' primer and a J-beta primer mix. TCRdb re-called the 5' RACE reads through MiXCR, storing one row per CDR3 protein. This table has fewer than 1.5 million distinct CDR3 sequences, 40% to 50% appearing once. The specimen was blood. The source of these receptors is a woman aged 18-29 years in good health.

The rearrangement uses TRBV12-3 or TRBV12-4 and TRBJ1-2; the match to TRBD1 covers 8 bases. CDR3 length: 13 amino acids. V lost 6 bases and J lost 6; bases outside the gene matches: 6. Written as DNA, the CDR3 is TGTGCCAGCAGGCGACAGGGGACGAATGGCTACACCTTC. This encodes CASRRQGTNGYTF.

This clonotype appeared a few times. The rearrangement uses TRBV7-8 and TRBJ2-7; D gene uncertain. Trimming stripped 0 bases from V and 3 bases from J, with 9 bases between. The germline V gene encodes CDR1 SGHVS and CDR2 FQNEAQ. The CDR3 covers 14 residues. CDR3 bases: TGTGCCAGCAGCTTAGCGACGGGCAACTACGAGCAGTACTTC. Translation gives CASSLATGNYEQYF.

This clonotype has only one observation. Germline and junction disagree at one end, which may indicate a read error. This chain uses TRBV12-3 or TRBV12-4 with TRBJ2-3, with D possibly matching TRBD1 (5 bases). This CDR3 comprises 13 residues. As DNA, the CDR3 is TGTGTCAGCAGATCGACAGACACAGATACGCAGTATTTT. It is translated as CVSRSTDTDTQYF.

A word on this clonotype: The junction does not match germline at one end; this may be a read error. The chain is built from TRBV6-5 and TRBJ2-4; unclear D gene. Near its end, the DNA agrees better with TRBJ2-7, so the J call may be wrong. CDR3 size: 11 residues. Germline CDR1 and CDR2: MNHEY and SVGAGI. The CDR3 region has the DNA TGTGCCGGCAGTTCCGACTACGAGCAGTACTTC. It encodes CAGSSDYEQYF.

This clonotype was detected once. The chain employs TRBV3-1 and TRBJ2-3; no definite D call. CDR3 length equals 17 residues. From germline, CDR1 is LGHDT and CDR2 YNNKEL (reference sequence). Trimming pared 4 bases from V and 2 bases from J, leaving 19 bases between. CDR3 nucleotides: TGTGCCAGCAGCCTCAGATCGTCAGGTGAGCCCACAGATACGCAGTATTTT. Its translation is CASSLRSSGEPTDTQYF.

This sequence joins TRBV10-3 and TRBJ1-5; D possibly corresponds to TRBD1 (5 bases). The germline V gene encodes CDR1 ENHRY and CDR2 SYGVKD. V was shortened by 3 bases and J by 4 bases, with 7 bases between the two germline ends. The CDR3 sequence is 13 residues long. The CDR3 DNA is TGTGCCATCAGTGACAGGGTTAATCAGCCCCAGCATTTT. This codes for CAISDRVNQPQHF.

The genes are TRBV10-3 and TRBJ2-7; D not certain. Germline lookup yields CDR1 ENHRY and CDR2 SYGVKD. V lost 3 bases, J lost 7 bases, and 16 bases lay in between. The CDR3 consists of 14 residues. In DNA form, the CDR3 reads TGTGCCATCAGTGAAGGTTTGCTCCGTAATGAGCAGTACTTC. Protein: CAISEGLLRNEQYF.

The DNA for the CDR3 is TGTGCCAGCAGCTTAGCCAGCGGGGGCAGCACAGATACGCAGTATTTT. This translates into CASSLASGGSTDTQYF. This chain uses TRBV7-2 with TRBJ2-3, with 8 bases aligning to TRBD2. The length of the CDR3 is 16 residues. V lost 0 bases and J lost 0; bases outside the gene matches: 2. Germline CDR1 reads SGHTA; CDR2 reads FQGNSA.

J is TRBJ2-2 and V is TRBV20-1; TRBD2 agrees at 7 bases. The CDR3 consists of 15 residues. Germline loops: CDR1 DFQATT, CDR2 SNEGSKA (reference sequence). J lost 6 bases, V lost 6 bases, and 13 bases had no gene match. The CDR3 here is CSAPGTGGSAGELFF. CDR3 coding DNA: TGCAGTGCCCCTGGGACCGGCGGGAGCGCCGGGGAGCTGTTTTTT.

This chain connects TRBV20-1 to TRBJ2-1; the match to TRBD2 covers 10 bases. Germline CDR1 is DFQATT and CDR2 is SNEGSKA (reference sequence). The CDR3 has 13 residues. Trimming at V came to 6 bases and at J to 8 bases, leaving 7 bases not matched to a gene. In DNA form, the CDR3 reads TGCAGTGCCGCGGGACTAGCGTCGGATGAGCAGTTCTTC. The encoded protein is CSAAGLASDEQFF.

The rearrangement joins TRBV6-5 to TRBJ1-4; weak D call: TRBD1 (5 bases). CDR3 size: 15 residues. V lost 4 bases to trimming and J lost 8 bases, with 17 bases between them. Looked up from germline, CDR1 is MNHEY and CDR2 is SVGAGI. CDR3 DNA sequence: TGTGCCAGCAGTTCCGCCGGATCGGGGGTGGAAAAACTGTTTTTT. Amino acids: CASSSAGSGVEKLFF.